Sequencing of this TCR beta chain was carried out in a study of graft-versus-host responses after intestinal transplantation. Turning to the study itself: Each patient got anti-thymocyte globulin induction, then tacrolimus and steroids for about 3 years. Study-wide findings and caveats: Present in recipient marrow, GvH clones included some that appeared first in ileum or blood.

Some clones are missing from TCRdb's copy, which holds only in-frame ones; the method was immunoSEQ multiplex PCR. This repertoire shows over 1,500 clones, about 38% found once; its top ten account for roughly 9%. The CDR3 spans 14 residues. Per the germline V gene, CDR1 is MGHRA and CDR2 is YSYEKL. Trimming took 0 bases from V and 4 from J, leaving 8 bases between them. Responders (roughly 200,000, CFSE-labeled) were co-plated with roughly 200,000 irradiated, violet-dye-labeled stimulators. Post-reaction sorting isolated proliferating CFSE-low CD3+CD4+ and CD3+CD8+ responders. This clone has a handful of counts.

The chain links TRBV4-1 to TRBJ2-3; D is uncertain. The source of this sequence is a human patient who was an organ donor for intestinal transplantation. This sample comprised alloreactive CD8+ T cells from a mixed lymphocyte reaction culture, obtained before transplantation. Documented subset: CFSE-low proliferating T cells sorted from approximately six-day pre-transplant mixed lymphocyte reaction (GvH or HvG direction). The CDR3 region has the DNA TGCGCCAGCAGCCAAGATCGTGGACCAGATACGCAGTATTTT. Amino acids: CASSQDRGPDTQYF.